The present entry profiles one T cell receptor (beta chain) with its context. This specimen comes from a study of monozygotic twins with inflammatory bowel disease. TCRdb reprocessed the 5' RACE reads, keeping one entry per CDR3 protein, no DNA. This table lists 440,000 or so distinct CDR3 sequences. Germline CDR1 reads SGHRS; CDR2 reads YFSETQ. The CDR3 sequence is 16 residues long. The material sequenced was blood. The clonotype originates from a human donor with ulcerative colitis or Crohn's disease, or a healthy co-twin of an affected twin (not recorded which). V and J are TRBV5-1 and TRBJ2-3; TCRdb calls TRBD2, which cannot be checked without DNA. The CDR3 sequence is CASSLEIAGGADTQYF.